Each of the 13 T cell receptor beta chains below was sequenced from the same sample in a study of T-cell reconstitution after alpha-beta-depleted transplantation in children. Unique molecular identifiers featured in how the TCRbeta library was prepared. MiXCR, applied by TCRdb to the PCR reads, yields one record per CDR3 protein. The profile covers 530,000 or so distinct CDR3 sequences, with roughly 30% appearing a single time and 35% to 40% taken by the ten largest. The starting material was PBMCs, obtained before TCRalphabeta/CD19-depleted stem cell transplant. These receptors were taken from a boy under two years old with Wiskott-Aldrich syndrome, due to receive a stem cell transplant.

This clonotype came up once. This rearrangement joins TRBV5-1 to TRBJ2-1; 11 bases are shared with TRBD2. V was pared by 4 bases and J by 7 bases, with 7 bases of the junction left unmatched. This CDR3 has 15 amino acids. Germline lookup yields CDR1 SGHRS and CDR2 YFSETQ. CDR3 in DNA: TGCGCCAGCAGCGTAACTAGCGGGAGCCTGAATGAGCAGTTCTTC. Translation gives CASSVTSGSLNEQFF.

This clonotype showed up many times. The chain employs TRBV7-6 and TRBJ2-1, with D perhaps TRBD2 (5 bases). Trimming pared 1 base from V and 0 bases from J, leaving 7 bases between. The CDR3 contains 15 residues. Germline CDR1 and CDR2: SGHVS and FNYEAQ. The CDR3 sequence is CASSLGGASYNEQFF. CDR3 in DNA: TGTGCCAGCAGCTTAGGGGGAGCCTCCTACAATGAGCAGTTCTTC. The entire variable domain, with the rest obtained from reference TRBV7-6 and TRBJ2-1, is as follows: GAGVSQSPRYKVTKRGQDVALRCDPISGHVSLYWYRQALGQGPEFLTYFNYEAQQDKSGLPNDRFSAERPEGSISTLTIQRTEQRDSAMYRCASSLGGASYNEQFFGPGTRLTVL.

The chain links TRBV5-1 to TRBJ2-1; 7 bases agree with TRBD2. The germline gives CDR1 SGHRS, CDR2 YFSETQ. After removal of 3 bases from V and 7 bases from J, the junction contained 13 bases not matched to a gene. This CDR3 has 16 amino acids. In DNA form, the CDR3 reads TGCGCCAGCAGCTCTGCCAAGGGAGGGCCGGTAAATGAGCAGTTCTTC. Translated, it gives CASSSAKGGPVNEQFF.

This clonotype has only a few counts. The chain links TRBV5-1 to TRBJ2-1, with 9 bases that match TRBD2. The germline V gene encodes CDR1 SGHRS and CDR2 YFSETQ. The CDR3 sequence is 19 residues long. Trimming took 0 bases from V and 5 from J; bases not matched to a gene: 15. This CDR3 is CASSLGSSGRTYRDNEQFF. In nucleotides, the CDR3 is TGCGCCAGCAGCTTGGGGTCGAGCGGGAGGACCTACCGGGACAATGAGCAGTTCTTC.

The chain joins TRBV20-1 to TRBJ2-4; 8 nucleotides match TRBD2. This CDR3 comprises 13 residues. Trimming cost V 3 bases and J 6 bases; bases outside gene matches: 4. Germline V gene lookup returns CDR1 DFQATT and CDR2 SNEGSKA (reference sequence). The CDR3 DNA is TGCAGTGCTAGCGGGAGGGTACCAAACATTCAGTACTTC. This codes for CSASGRVPNIQYF.

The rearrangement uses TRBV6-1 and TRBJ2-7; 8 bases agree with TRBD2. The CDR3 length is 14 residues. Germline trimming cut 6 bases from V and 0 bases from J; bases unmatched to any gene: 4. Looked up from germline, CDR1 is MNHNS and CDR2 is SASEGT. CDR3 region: CASRPTSDSYEQYF. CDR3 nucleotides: TGTGCCAGCAGACCGACTAGCGACTCCTACGAGCAGTACTTC.

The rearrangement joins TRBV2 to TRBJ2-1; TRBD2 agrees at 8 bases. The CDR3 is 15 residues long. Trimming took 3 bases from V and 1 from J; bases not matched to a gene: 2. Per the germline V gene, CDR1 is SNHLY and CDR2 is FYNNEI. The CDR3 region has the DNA TGTGCCAGCAGTGACGAGCGGGAGTCCTACAATGAGCAGTTCTTC. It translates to CASSDERESYNEQFF. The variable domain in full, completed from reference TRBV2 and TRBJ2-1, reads EPEVTQTPSHQVTQMGQEVILRCVPISNHLYFYWYRQILGQKVEFLVSFYNNEISEKSEIFDDQFSVERPDGSNFTLKIRSTKLEDSAMYFCASSDERESYNEQFFGPGTRLTVL.

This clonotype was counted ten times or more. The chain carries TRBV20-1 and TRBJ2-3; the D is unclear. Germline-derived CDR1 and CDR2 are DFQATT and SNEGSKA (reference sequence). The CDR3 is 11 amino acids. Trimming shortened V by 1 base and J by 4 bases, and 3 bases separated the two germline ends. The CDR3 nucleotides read TGCAGTGCTAGAGTGTCAGATACGCAGTATTTT. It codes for CSARVSDTQYF.

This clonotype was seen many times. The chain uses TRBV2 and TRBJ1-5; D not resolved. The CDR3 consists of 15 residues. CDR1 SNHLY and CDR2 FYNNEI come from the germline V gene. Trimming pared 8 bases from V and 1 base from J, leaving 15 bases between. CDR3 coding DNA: TGTGCCAGCCATCTAGCTGAGACGAGCAATCAGCCCCAGCATTTT. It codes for CASHLAETSNQPQHF.

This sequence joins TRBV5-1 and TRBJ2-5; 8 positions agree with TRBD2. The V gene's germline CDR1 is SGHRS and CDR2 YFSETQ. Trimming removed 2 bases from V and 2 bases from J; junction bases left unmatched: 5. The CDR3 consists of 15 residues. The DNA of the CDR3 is TGCGCCAGCAGCTTCGTAACGGGAGGGCAAGAGACCCAGTACTTC. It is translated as CASSFVTGGQETQYF.

The CDR3 DNA is TGCAGTGCTAGTCTGGACACTTTAGAGAAGACCCAGTACTTC. This gives the protein CSASLDTLEKTQYF. The chain uses TRBV20-1 and TRBJ2-5; a weak D match, TRBD1 (5 bases). The germline gives CDR1 DFQATT, CDR2 SNEGSKA (reference sequence). V lost 3 bases and J 6 bases, leaving 17 bases between the germline ends. CDR3 length equals 14 residues.

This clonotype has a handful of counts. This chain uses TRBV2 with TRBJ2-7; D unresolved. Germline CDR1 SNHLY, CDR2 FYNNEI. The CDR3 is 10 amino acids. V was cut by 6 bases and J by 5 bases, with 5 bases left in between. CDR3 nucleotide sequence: TGTGCCAGCAGGGTCAACGAGCAGTACTTC. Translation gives CASRVNEQYF.

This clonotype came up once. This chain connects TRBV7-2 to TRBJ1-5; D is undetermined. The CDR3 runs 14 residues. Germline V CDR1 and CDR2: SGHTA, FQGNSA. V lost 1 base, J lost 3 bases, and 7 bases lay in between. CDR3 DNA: TGTGCCAGCAGCTTAGGGAACCCCAATCAGCCCCAGCATTTT. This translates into CASSLGNPNQPQHF.